The rows below give T cell receptor beta chains drawn from one sample of a study of blood T cell repertoires in COVID-19. Data came from immunoSEQ multiplex PCR; TCRdb stores just in-frame clones and leaves some out. The sample consists of around 200,000 clones, over 60% of them appearing once. The sample was peripheral blood. The receptor set was obtained from a woman in her 70s with acute or convalescent COVID-19. The CDR3 runs from the conserved cysteine through the conserved F or W. D genes are given only for firm matches. Size is omitted from some rows. Given values are once, few, many or a class for expanded clones.

DNA: TGTGCCAGCTCAACGGGACAGGGGGGTGTCAATGAGCAGTTCTTC; CDR3: CASSTGQGGVNEQFF; J: TRBJ2-1; D: TRBD1; size: few; V: TRBV18
DNA: TGCGCCAGCAGCTTAGGACTAGGAATGACCACAGATACGCAGTATTTT; CDR3: CASSLGLGMTTDTQYF; J: TRBJ2-3; D: TRBD2; size: NA; V: TRBV5-1
DNA: TGTGCCAGTCAGCGGGGGCATTCAGTAGAGTATGGCTACACCTTC; CDR3: CASQRGHSVEYGYTF; J: TRBJ1-2; D: NA; size: NA; V: TRBV19
DNA: TGCGCCAGCAGCCAAGCGGGAGGCGGGAGTGAAAAACTGTTTTTT; CDR3: CASSQAGGGSEKLFF; J: TRBJ1-4; D: NA; size: NA; V: TRBV4-1
DNA: TGTGCCAGCAGAACATCCGGGACAGGAACCTACGAGCAGTACTTC; CDR3: CASRTSGTGTYEQYF; J: TRBJ2-7; D: TRBD1; size: NA; V: TRBV28
DNA: TGCGCCAGCAGTAAGGGGAACCAGCCCCAGCATTTT; CDR3: CASSKGNQPQHF; J: TRBJ1-5; D: NA; size: once; V: TRBV10-2
DNA: TGTGCCAGCAGTCCTCCGGGACTAGCGGGAGGCGAGCAGTTCTTC; CDR3: CASSPPGLAGGEQFF; J: TRBJ2-1; D: TRBD2; size: NA; V: TRBV7-9
DNA: TGTGCCAGCAGGGCGACTAGCGGGGCACCCTACGAGCAGTACTTC; CDR3: CASRATSGAPYEQYF; J: TRBJ2-7; D: TRBD2; size: NA; V: TRBV3-1/TRBV3-2
DNA: TGTGCCAGCAGCTACACCGGGACACAAGGAAACACCATATATTTT; CDR3: CASSYTGTQGNTIYF; J: TRBJ1-3; D: NA; size: NA; V: TRBV11-2
DNA: TGTGCCATCAGTGAGTCAAAAGCGGGAGTCAATGAGCAGTTCTTC; CDR3: CAISESKAGVNEQFF; J: TRBJ2-1; D: TRBD2; size: NA; V: TRBV10-3
DNA: TGTGCCAGCAGCTTAGTCAGGGGACGGCAGCCCCAGCATTTT; CDR3: CASSLVRGRQPQHF; J: TRBJ1-5; D: NA; size: NA; V: TRBV7-2
DNA: TGTGCCAGCAGTGGCGGGACTAGCGGGAGCAATGAGCAGTTCTTC; CDR3: CASSGGTSGSNEQFF; J: TRBJ2-1; D: TRBD2; size: NA; V: TRBV28
DNA: TGTGCCAGCAGGACAAACCGCGATGAGCAGTTCTTC; CDR3: CASRTNRDEQFF; J: TRBJ2-1; D: NA; size: NA; V: TRBV6-6
DNA: TGTGCCAGCAGCTCCGGGACAGGGGGCGGCTACACCTTC; CDR3: CASSSGTGGGYTF; J: TRBJ1-2; D: TRBD1; size: NA; V: TRBV5-6
DNA: TGTGCCAGCAACCCTAGCGGGAGGTCCTACGAGCAGTACTTC; CDR3: CASNPSGRSYEQYF; J: TRBJ2-7; D: TRBD2; size: NA; V: TRBV27
DNA: TGTGCCAGCAGCGTAGGGCTAGCGGGAGGGTGGTACAATGAGCAGTTCTTC; CDR3: CASSVGLAGGWYNEQFF; J: TRBJ2-1; D: TRBD2; size: NA; V: TRBV9
DNA: TGTGCCAGCAGCCCCAGGGTGAAGAGTGGCTACACCTTC; CDR3: CASSPRVKSGYTF; J: TRBJ1-2; D: NA; size: NA; V: TRBV3-1/TRBV3-2
DNA: TGCGCCAGCAGCTTGGGACAGCTTAATGAGCAGTTCTTC; CDR3: CASSLGQLNEQFF; J: TRBJ2-1; D: NA; size: once; V: TRBV5-1
DNA: TGCGCCAGCAGCCAGACAGCCTCTGGGGCCAACGTCCTGACTTTC; CDR3: CASSQTASGANVLTF; J: TRBJ2-6; D: NA; size: NA; V: TRBV5-1
DNA: TGTGCCAGCAACGTGTCCTGGACAGGGGGCGAGGGAGATACGCAGTATTTT; CDR3: CASNVSWTGGEGDTQYF; J: TRBJ2-3; D: TRBD1; size: NA; V: TRBV6-7
DNA: TGTGCCAGTAGTATAGGGGCTAGCGGGCGGGACGAGCAGTACTTC; CDR3: CASSIGASGRDEQYF; J: TRBJ2-7; D: TRBD2; size: NA; V: TRBV19
DNA: TGTGCCAGCAAAAGCCATGGCGGGACTTACGAGCAGTACTTC; CDR3: CASKSHGGTYEQYF; J: TRBJ2-7; D: NA; size: NA; V: TRBV6-5
DNA: TGCGCCAGCAGTGAGGGACTAGCGTTGTACGAGCAGTACTTC; CDR3: CASSEGLALYEQYF; J: TRBJ2-7; D: TRBD2; size: NA; V: TRBV10-1
DNA: TGTGCCAGCACCGAAAGGCAGGGGTTCGCTGAAGCTTTCTTT; CDR3: CASTERQGFAEAFF; J: TRBJ1-1; D: NA; size: NA; V: TRBV2
DNA: TGTGCCAGCAGCTTAGATTCAGGCCAAGAGACCCAGTACTTC; CDR3: CASSLDSGQETQYF; J: TRBJ2-5; D: NA; size: NA; V: TRBV11-2
DNA: TGTGCCAGCAGTTTAGTCACTAGCGGGGCCCCTCGGGACGGCGAGCAGTACTTC; CDR3: CASSLVTSGAPRDGEQYF; J: TRBJ2-7; D: TRBD2; size: NA; V: TRBV28
DNA: TGTGCCAGTACCCAGACTAGCGGGACTAGCACAGATACGCAGTATTTT; CDR3: CASTQTSGTSTDTQYF; J: TRBJ2-3; D: TRBD2; size: few; V: TRBV19
DNA: TGTGCCAGTAGTTGGGGGGATTCCTACGAGCAGTACTTC; CDR3: CASSWGDSYEQYF; J: TRBJ2-7; D: NA; size: NA; V: TRBV19
DNA: TGTGCCAGCAGCCGAGGAGGGCCCTACGAGCAGTACTTC; CDR3: CASSRGGPYEQYF; J: TRBJ2-7; D: NA; size: NA; V: TRBV3-1/TRBV3-2
DNA: TGTGCCAGCAGCCGGGATACCAGGGGCAACGAGCAGTACTTC; CDR3: CASSRDTRGNEQYF; J: TRBJ2-7; D: NA; size: NA; V: TRBV6-5
DNA: TGTGCCAGCAGCTTAAGTGGCAGGAAGGCCAATGAGCAGTTCTTC; CDR3: CASSLSGRKANEQFF; J: TRBJ2-1; D: NA; size: NA; V: TRBV7-8
DNA: TGTGCCAGCAGAGCCCTGGCGGGGCTCCAAGAGACCCAGTACTTC; CDR3: CASRALAGLQETQYF; J: TRBJ2-5; D: NA; size: NA; V: TRBV2
DNA: TGTGCCAGCAGCTTACGACAGGGGAACTACGAGCAGTACTTC; CDR3: CASSLRQGNYEQYF; J: TRBJ2-7; D: TRBD1; size: few; V: TRBV7-6
DNA: TGTGCCAGCAGCTTAGTTCCTAGCGGGTGGCACAATGAGCAGTTCTTC; CDR3: CASSLVPSGWHNEQFF; J: TRBJ2-1; D: TRBD2; size: NA; V: TRBV11-2
DNA: TGTGCCAGCAGCAAATGGAAGGAGACCCCCCTCCTAAACACTGAAGCTTTCTTT; CDR3: CASSKWKETPLLNTEAFF; J: TRBJ1-1; D: NA; size: NA; V: TRBV21-1